This passage covers 16 T cell receptor beta chains from one sample sequenced in a study of post-analysis software for immune sequencing data. Notes on the study in general: Patients carried several TRBV segments more frequently than controls did, and TRBV5-6, TRBV5-1 and TRBV20-1 were among them.

The library was made from cDNA and included unique molecular identifiers. MiXCR, applied by TCRdb to the PCR reads, yields one record per CDR3 protein. The sample records about 200,000 distinct CDR3 sequences, around 29% being singletons. Which antigens these TCRs recognize remains unknown. The sequenced sample consisted of blood. The receptors come from a girl aged 2 to 17 with multiple sclerosis.

A few counts support this clonotype. The CDR3 nucleotides are TGTGCCAGCAAACCAGGGACGGATCGGGATGAGCAGTTCTTC. This translates into CASKPGTDRDEQFF. This chain uses TRBV3-1 with TRBJ2-1; either TRBD1 or TRBD2 may fit D (5 bases each). Germline CDR1 reads LGHDT; CDR2 reads YNNKEL (reference sequence). The V end was cut by 7 bases, the J end by 8 bases, with 18 bases between. The CDR3 totals 14 residues.

This clonotype showed up just a few times. The chain links TRBV20-1 to TRBJ2-2, with D perhaps assigned TRBD1 or TRBD2 (5 bases each). V dropped 1 base and J dropped 5 bases, with 23 bases sitting between them. The CDR3 has 18 residues. CDR1 DFQATT and CDR2 SNEGSKA come from the germline V gene (reference sequence). CDR3 coding DNA: TGCAGTGCTAGAGGGGACCACTCTTGGTTGGCGCGGACCGGGGAGCTGTTTTTT. Protein sequence: CSARGDHSWLARTGELFF.

The table lists this clonotype with many counts. This chain connects TRBV7-9 to TRBJ2-6; no clear D. This CDR3 contains 17 residues. With 1 base removed from V and 0 bases from J, the gap between germline ends came to 10 bases. Germline CDR1 reads SEHNR; CDR2 reads FQNEAQ (reference sequence). The CDR3 nucleotides are TGTGCCAGCAGCTTAGGATCCTACCTCTCTGGGGCCAACGTCCTGACTTTC. It translates to CASSLGSYLSGANVLTF.

The table lists this clonotype with many counts. V usage is TRBV12-3 or TRBV12-4 and J usage is TRBJ2-1, with D uncertain. CDR3 length equals 13 residues. V was trimmed by 4 bases and J by 9 bases, leaving 13 bases between them. The CDR3, as DNA: TGTGCCAGCAGTTCTGCACACGGCGGTGAGCAGTTCTTC. Protein sequence: CASSSAHGGEQFF.

This clonotype was observed at least ten times. The chain has TRBV5-1 and TRBJ2-7, with a weak D call TRBD1 (7 bases). CDR1 and CDR2 from the germline V gene are SGHRS and YFSETQ. V lost 0 bases and J 2 bases, leaving 12 bases between the germline ends. The CDR3 covers 15 residues. The CDR3 DNA follows: TGCGCCAGCAGCTTGGAGGCAGGGGGGCCCTACGAGCAGTACTTC. Amino acids: CASSLEAGGPYEQYF. Together with reference TRBV5-1 and TRBJ2-7, the CDR3 gives the full variable domain: KAGVTQTPRYLIKTRGQQVTLSCSPISGHRSVSWYQQTPGQGLQFLFEYFSETQRNKGNFPGRFSGRQFSNSRSEMNVSTLELGDSALYLCASSLEAGGPYEQYFGPGTRLTVT.

About this clonotype: The junction differs from germline at one of its ends, possibly a read error. The chain carries TRBV7-7 and TRBJ2-2; 7 bases line up with TRBD1. The CDR3 runs to 15 residues. Germline V lookup: CDR1 SSHAT, CDR2 FNYEAQ (reference sequence). The CDR3 DNA reads as TGTGCTAGCAGCCCGTGGGACAGGAACACCGGGGAGCTGTTTTTT. Its protein is CASSPWDRNTGELFF.

In this sample, this clonotype is medium-sized. This chain links TRBV5-1 with TRBJ2-5; 7 bases line up with TRBD1. Trimming at V came to 4 bases and at J to 2 bases, leaving 8 bases not matched to a gene. The length of the CDR3 is 15 residues. The V gene's germline CDR1 is SGHRS and CDR2 YFSETQ. The CDR3 region has the DNA TGCGCCAGCAGCGGGGGACAGTTAGAACAAGAGACCCAGTACTTC. This encodes CASSGGQLEQETQYF.

This clonotype came up once. Just one base apart from a much larger clone, this may be a read error. The chain employs TRBV20-1 and TRBJ2-5, with TRBD1 as a possible D gene (6 bases). The J call is doubtful: the DNA matches TRBJ2-7 better. The CDR3 is 16 residues long. Germline lookup yields CDR1 DFQATT and CDR2 SNEGSKA (reference sequence). Here the CDR3 reads CNARDVGGPSSYEQYF. The CDR3 region has the DNA TGCAATGCTAGAGATGTTGGGGGCCCAAGCTCCTACGAGCAGTACTTC.

This clonotype was detected only a few times. V usage is TRBV28 and J usage is TRBJ2-7; weak D call: TRBD2 (6 bases). CDR1 and CDR2 from the germline V gene are MDHEN and SYDVKM. Trimming removed 6 bases from V and 3 bases from J, with 18 bases in between. CDR3 size: 15 residues. CDR3: CASRWSGGTLYEQYF. As DNA, the CDR3 is TGTGCCAGCAGGTGGAGCGGAGGGACCCTCTACGAGCAGTACTTC.

The chain links TRBV3-1 to TRBJ2-2; perhaps TRBD2 as D (6 bases). The length of the CDR3 is 14 residues. Germline V gene lookup returns CDR1 LGHDT and CDR2 YNNKEL (reference sequence). Between the trimmed V and J ends, which lost 3 bases and 8 bases, there was a span of 13 bases. The CDR3 nucleotides read TGTGCCAGCAGCCAGGAGGGGCTCGGTGGGGAGCTGTTTTTT. It specifies CASSQEGLGGELFF.

This clonotype was counted at least ten times. The rearrangement uses TRBV4-1 and TRBJ2-1; D might be TRBD1 or TRBD2, each matching 5 bases. Germline CDR1 and CDR2: MGHRA and YSYEKL. This CDR3 is built from 16 residues. V was trimmed by 4 bases and J by 0 bases, leaving 13 bases between them. The CDR3 DNA is TGCGCCAGCAGCCCCCGGGGCCCAGGCTCCTACAATGAGCAGTTCTTC. Its protein product is CASSPRGPGSYNEQFF.

Points on this clonotype: At one end the junction does not follow the germline gene, possibly because of a read error. The chain carries TRBV12-3 or TRBV12-4 and TRBJ1-5, with 7 bases lining up with TRBD1. The CDR3 contains 15 residues. DNA for the CDR3: TGTGCCAGCAGTCCAAGACAGGGTAGAAGTCAGCCCCGGCATTTT. It yields the protein CASSPRQGRSQPRHF.

At least ten counts were recorded for this clonotype. V is TRBV6-4 and J is TRBJ2-1, with 8 nucleotides matching TRBD2. The CDR3 runs to 15 residues. Germline values: CDR1 MRHNA, CDR2 SNTAGT. The J segment lost 10 bases and the V segment lost 5 bases, leaving 13 bases of the junction unmatched. The CDR3, as DNA: TGTGCCAGCAGTCTTCTCGGGGGGGCGGGGTTGGAGCAGTTCTTC. Protein: CASSLLGGAGLEQFF.

The rearrangement joins TRBV6-1 to TRBJ1-1; TRBD1 matches at 8 bases. Germline CDR1 and CDR2: MNHNS and SASEGT. J was trimmed by 1 base and V by 6 bases; bases with no gene match: 4. This CDR3 is built from 14 residues. The CDR3 reads CASSRDRKNTEAFF. In nucleotides, the CDR3 is TGTGCCAGCAGCCGGGACAGGAAGAACACTGAAGCTTTCTTT.

About this clonotype itself: Just one base apart from a much larger clone, this may be a read error. The V gene is TRBV20-1, the J gene TRBJ2-7, with 10 bases lining up with TRBD2. From germline, CDR1 is DFQATT and CDR2 SNEGSKA (reference sequence). This CDR3 spans 12 amino acids. The V gene end was trimmed by 5 bases and the J gene end by 4 bases; junction bases not matched to a gene: 2. In DNA, the CDR3 is TGCAGTGCTCTGACTAGCGGGTACGAGCAGTACTTC. Its protein product is CSALTSGYEQYF.

The count of this clonotype is one. With a much larger clone just one base away, this may be a read error. The chain joins TRBV20-1 to TRBJ2-1; 13 bases fit TRBD2. The DNA end lines up better with TRBJ2-7; the J call may be wrong. The germline V gene encodes CDR1 DFQATT and CDR2 SNEGSKA (reference sequence). This CDR3 region has 16 residues. As DNA, the CDR3 is TGCGGTGCTCTGAAGACTAGCGGGAGGCCACTGGGGGAGCAGTACTTC. Encoded protein: CGALKTSGRPLGEQYF.